This TCR beta chain was sequenced for a study of a mutant IDH1 vaccine in newly diagnosed glioma (TCRdb year 2021). Some background on the complete study: Of the roughly 34 treated patients, approximately 62% were male and roughly 38% were female, and a mean age of 40.4 years was recorded. Before enrollment, patients had received standard therapy of radiotherapy alone, temozolomide alone, or radiochemotherapy with temozolomide; most received the combination. Peripheral blood samples were drawn at six visits, namely V03 (baseline), V05, V07, V10, V12 and V13. For exploratory analyses, longitudinal TCRB deep sequencing was carried out in some 25 treated patients wherever samples were available.

Note on this clone: Its binding antigen is unknown. No base quality information exists; no much larger clone differs at one position. This CDR3 is also generated by other DNA sequences in the sample.

Findings and caveats that apply to the study as a whole: Immune responses induced by the vaccine were seen in more than 85% of patients across multiple MHC alleles. Availability determined which PBMC samples were chosen for TCRB deep sequencing. Pseudoprogression appeared unrelated to alterations in the top peripheral T cell clonotypes detected by TCRB sequencing. The authors stated that sample limitations prevented analyses of patient blood samples from being reproduced.

Receptor libraries were prepared by the immunoSEQ multiplex PCR assay. Following the manufacturer's protocol, the hsTCRB Kit was used to amplify rearranged TCR beta chain sequences. TCRB libraries were sequenced on an Illumina MiSeq. The original methods were these. The proprietary platform of the kit vendor was used for demultiplexing, trimming and gene mapping. Here the immuneACCESS table is served through TCRdb, limited to in-frame sequences with V and J called. Missing clones are a known gap in these copies; in checked studies unresolved V genes cover under half, and the rest lacks a known reason. V, J and clone size derive from that table, while D and trimming were established from the DNA sequence. In this sample the table shows about 59,000 clones, 91% of which occur a single time. The ten top clones hold about 2.5% of the sample. The CDR1 and CDR2 encoded by the germline V gene are SGDLS and YYNGEE. V was cut back by 3 bases and J by 2 bases, leaving a gap of 11 bases between them. The cysteine opens and the phenylalanine closes a CDR3 of 14 amino acids. The entry retains the CDR3 DNA only, 42 bases that are in frame from base 1.

The sample's time point label, decoded: baseline, week 1 (first vaccination visit). The label giving this sample's treatment or condition can be read as: pre-vaccination baseline after standard-of-care therapy. All donors had newly diagnosed IDH1-mutant astrocytomas of WHO grade 3 or 4 that showed loss of nuclear ATRX. The samples were drawn from NOA16, a multicentre, single-arm, open-label phase I trial in Germany that tested a mutant IDH1 peptide vaccine in humans for the first time. Visit V03 blood draws served as the baseline sample for immunogenicity testing. Genomic DNA for TCRB sequencing was isolated from EDTA blood with the DNeasy Blood and Tissue Kit.

The receptor comes from a man aged 45-65 years with glioma. Sequencing used PBMCs, obtained from a glioma patient treated with radiotherapy, temozolomide or both. The V gene is TRBV9 and the J gene is TRBJ1-1, with the D gene uncertain. The encoded CDR3 is CASSARRENTEAFF. The bases read TGTGCCAGCAGCGCTCGGAGGGAAAACACTGAAGCTTTCTTT.